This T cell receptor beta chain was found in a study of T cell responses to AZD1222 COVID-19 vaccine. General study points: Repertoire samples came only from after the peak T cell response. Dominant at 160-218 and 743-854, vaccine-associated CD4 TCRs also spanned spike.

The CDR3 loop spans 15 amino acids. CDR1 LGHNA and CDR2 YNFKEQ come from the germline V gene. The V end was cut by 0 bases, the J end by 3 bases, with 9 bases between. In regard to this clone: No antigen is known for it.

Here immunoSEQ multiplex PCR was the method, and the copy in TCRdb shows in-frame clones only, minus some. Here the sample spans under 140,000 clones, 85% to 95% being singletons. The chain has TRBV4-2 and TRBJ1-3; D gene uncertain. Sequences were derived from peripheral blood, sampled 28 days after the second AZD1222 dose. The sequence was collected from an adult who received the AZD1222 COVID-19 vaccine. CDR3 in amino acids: CASSQDPRGGNTIYF. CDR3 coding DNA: TGTGCCAGCAGCCAAGACCCCCGGGGTGGAAACACCATATATTTT.